This TCR beta chain was recovered during a study of T-cell memory formation after mild COVID-19. This clonotype occurred a few times. Its antigen is undetermined. This CDR3 contains 16 residues. V was shortened by 0 bases and J by 4 bases, with 15 bases between the two germline ends. CDR1 and CDR2 from the germline V gene are MNHNS and SASEGT. A single record per CDR3 protein comes from TCRdb applying MiXCR to the 5' RACE reads. The sample shows 180,000 or so distinct CDR3 sequences, 11% of them seen only once. Overall study results and limits: Contracting clones, day 15 to 85, had balanced CD4/CD8, and later expanders favored CD4+. A subset of responding clones appeared in pre-infection memory, suggesting cross-reactive memory joined. Most CD4+ clones that shrank were in CM and EM, while CD8+ ones turned up in EMRA.

The J gene is TRBJ1-2, the V gene TRBV6-1, with a tentative D call TRBD1 (6 bases). The sequencing input was PBMCs or a T cell subset sorted from them (not recorded which). The source is a man aged 18 to 29 who had mild COVID-19 (a few samples of this study predate the infection). Cell type and time point are not known. CDR3 bases: TGTGCCAGCAGTGAAGCGCTTCAGGGGCAAGGCTATGGCTACACCTTC. Translated: CASSEALQGQGYGYTF.